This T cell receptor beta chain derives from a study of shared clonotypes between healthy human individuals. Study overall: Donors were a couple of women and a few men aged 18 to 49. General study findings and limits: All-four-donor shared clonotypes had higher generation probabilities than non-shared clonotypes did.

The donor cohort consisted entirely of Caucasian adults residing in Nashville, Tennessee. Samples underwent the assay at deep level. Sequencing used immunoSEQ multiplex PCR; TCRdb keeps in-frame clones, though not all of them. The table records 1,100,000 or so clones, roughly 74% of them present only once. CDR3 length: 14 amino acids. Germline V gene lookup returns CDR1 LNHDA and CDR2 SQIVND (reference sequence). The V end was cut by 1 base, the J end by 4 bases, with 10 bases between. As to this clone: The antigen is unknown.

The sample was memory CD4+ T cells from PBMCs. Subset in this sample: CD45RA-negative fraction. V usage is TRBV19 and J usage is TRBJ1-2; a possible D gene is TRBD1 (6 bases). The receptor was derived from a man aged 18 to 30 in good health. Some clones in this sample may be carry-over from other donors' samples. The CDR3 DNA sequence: TGTGCCAGTAGTATAGCAGGGGCCCTCTATGGCTACACCTTC. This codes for CASSIAGALYGYTF.